This T cell receptor beta chain came from a study of blood T cell repertoires in COVID-19. Background on the study: Sites in the United States, Italy and Spain provided acute and convalescent COVID-19 samples.

This CDR3 is 16 amino acids long. V gave up 2 bases and J gave up 10 bases; unmatched junction bases: 11. Germline assignment: CDR1 MNHNY and CDR2 SVGAGI (reference sequence). Profiled with immunoSEQ multiplex PCR; TCRdb holds only in-frame clones, not every one. The table has roughly 180,000 clones, around 82% seen once. The chain carries TRBV6-6 and TRBJ2-1; 10 bases agree with TRBD2. The material sequenced was PBMCs or T cells enriched from blood (not recorded which). This sequence was found in a woman aged 50 to 60 in a cohort exposed to, infected with or recovered from COVID-19 (not recorded which). The CDR3 region has the DNA TGTGCCAGCAGTTACAAACGTTCGGCTAGCGGGGGAGAGCAGTTCTTC. Amino acid sequence: CASSYKRSASGGEQFF.